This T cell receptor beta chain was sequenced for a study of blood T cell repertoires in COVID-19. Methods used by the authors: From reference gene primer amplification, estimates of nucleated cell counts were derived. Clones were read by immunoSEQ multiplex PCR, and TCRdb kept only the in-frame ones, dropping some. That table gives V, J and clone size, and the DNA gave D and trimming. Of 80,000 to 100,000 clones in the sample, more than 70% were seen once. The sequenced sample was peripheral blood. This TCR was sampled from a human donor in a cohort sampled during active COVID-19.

The CDR3 region is CASSFLTGRTDTQYF. The CDR3, as DNA: TGCGCCAGCAGCTTCCTGACAGGGAGGACAGATACGCAGTATTTT. This chain connects TRBV5-1 to TRBJ2-3; perhaps TRBD1 as D (7 bases). Germline CDR1 reads SGHRS; CDR2 reads YFSETQ. Trimming took off 2 bases at V and 3 bases at J, with 13 bases between the two ends. This CDR3 has 15 amino acids.